The 17 T cell receptor beta chains below all came from one sample that was sequenced in a study of cytomegalovirus exposure and HLA in healthy donors. Profiling relied on immunoSEQ multiplex PCR, and the TCRdb table lists in-frame clones only, not all of them. The sample consists of over 150,000 clones, 86% of them appearing once. Sequencing was done on a sample of PBMCs. These TCRs come from a human donor in good health.

This clone was counted once. The chain employs TRBV5-4 and TRBJ2-5; D unclear. This CDR3 is built from 14 residues. Trimming took 3 bases from V and 5 from J, leaving 14 bases between them. Germline V CDR1 and CDR2: SGHNT, YYREEE (reference sequence). This CDR3 reads CASSSGTNKETQYF. The CDR3 coding sequence is TGTGCCAGCAGCTCCGGAACTAATAAGGAGACCCAGTACTTC. Supplemented by reference TRBV5-4 and TRBJ2-5, the full variable domain reads ETGVTQSPTHLIKTRGQQVTLRCSSQSGHNTVSWYQQALGQGPQFIFQYYREEENGRGNFPPRFSGLQFPNYSSELNVNALELDDSALYLCASSSGTNKETQYFGPGTRLLVL.

The J gene is TRBJ1-3, the V gene TRBV7-2; possibly TRBD1 for D (5 bases). The CDR3 loop spans 18 amino acids. Per germline, CDR1 SGHTA and CDR2 FQGNSA. V shed 2 bases and J shed 7 bases, with 24 bases lying between them. The CDR3 loop reads CASSLSSGRATGGNTIYF. For the CDR3, the DNA is TGTGCCAGCAGCTTAAGCAGCGGCAGGGCCACGGGAGGTAACACCATATATTTT. The complete variable domain, with remaining parts taken from reference TRBV7-2 and TRBJ1-3, reads GAGVSQSPSNKVTEKGKDVELRCDPISGHTALYWYRQSLGQGLEFLIYFQGNSAPDKSGLPSDRFSAERTGGSVSTLTIQRTQQEDSAVYLCASSLSSGRATGGNTIYFGEGSWLTVV.

The genes are TRBV6-5 and TRBJ1-2; D is unresolved. The CDR3 is 14 amino acids. The V and J ends lost 6 bases and 3 bases respectively, with 14 bases between them. CDR1 and CDR2 (germline): MNHEY, SVGAGI. CDR3 loop: CASSRLPEDYGYTF. DNA of the CDR3: TGTGCCAGCAGCCGACTGCCCGAGGACTATGGCTACACCTTC.

The chain carries TRBV7-3 and TRBJ1-2; 8 nucleotides align to TRBD1. Losses at the gene ends were 6 bases for V and 1 base for J; bases not matched to a gene: 4. The CDR3 runs to 14 residues. The germline gives CDR1 SGHTA, CDR2 FQGTGA. For the CDR3, the DNA is TGTGCCAGCAGAGAAGACAGGGGTAACTATGGCTACACCTTC. It specifies CASREDRGNYGYTF. Drawing the rest from reference TRBV7-3 and TRBJ1-2, the complete variable domain is GAGVSQTPSNKVTEKGKYVELRCDPISGHTALYWYRQSLGQGPEFLIYFQGTGAADDSGLPNDRFFAVRPEGSVSTLKIQRTERGDSAVYLCASREDRGNYGYTFGSGTRLTVV.

The chain combines TRBV4-3 with TRBJ2-5; 8 positions agree with TRBD2. Trimming cost V 0 bases and J 1 base; bases outside gene matches: 4. The CDR3 has 16 amino acids. Germline V lookup: CDR1 LGHNA, CDR2 YSLEER. CDR3 nucleotide sequence: TGCGCCAGCAGCCAAGATCCAGCGGGGGCCCAAGAGACCCAGTACTTC. It codes for CASSQDPAGAQETQYF.

V usage is TRBV14 and J usage is TRBJ2-1; 11 nucleotides match TRBD2. This CDR3 has 18 residues. After removal of 0 bases from V and 9 bases from J, the junction contained 13 bases not matched to a gene. The germline gives CDR1 SGHDN, CDR2 FVKESK. DNA for the CDR3: TGTGCCAGCAGCCAAGAGTGTACTAGCGGGAGAAACTTCCTTGAGCAGTTCTTC. Translated, it gives CASSQECTSGRNFLEQFF.

This clone came up once. V is TRBV6-6 and J is TRBJ2-7; 10 bases align to TRBD2. This CDR3 region has 16 residues. V gave up 4 bases and J gave up 5 bases; unmatched junction bases: 11. Germline V gene sequence: CDR1 MNHNY, CDR2 SVGAGI (reference sequence). The CDR3 DNA reads as TGTGCCAGCAGTTTAAGGCTAGCGGGGGCCCAGGACGAGCAGTACTTC. Translating gives CASSLRLAGAQDEQYF.

At least ten counts were recorded for this clone. V usage is TRBV27 and J usage is TRBJ2-7, with D possibly TRBD1 on 6 matching bases. The V and J ends lost 2 bases and 5 bases respectively, with 7 bases between them. CDR1 and CDR2 from the germline V gene are MNHEY and SMNVEV (reference sequence). The length of the CDR3 is 12 residues. The CDR3, as DNA: TGTGCCAGCAGTTTAGGGGGCCACGAGCAGTACTTC. The encoded protein is CASSLGGHEQYF.

The V gene is TRBV11-2, the J gene TRBJ1-5, with D hard to call. CDR1 is SGHAT and CDR2 is FQNNGV in the germline V gene. The CDR3 is 13 residues long. Trimming removed 3 bases from V and 2 bases from J, with 5 bases in between. The CDR3 sequence: CASSFRGNQPQHF. The CDR3 nucleotides are TGTGCCAGCAGCTTTCGGGGCAATCAGCCCCAGCATTTT. Full variable domain (outside the CDR3, taken from reference TRBV11-2 and TRBJ1-5): EAGVAQSPRYKIIEKRQSVAFWCNPISGHATLYWYQQILGQGPKLLIQFQNNGVVDDSQLPKDRFSAERLKGVDSTLKIQPAKLEDSAVYLCASSFRGNQPQHFGDGTRLSIL.

The chain has TRBV14 and TRBJ1-2; TRBD1 might be the D (6 bases). The germline gives CDR1 SGHDN, CDR2 FVKESK. The CDR3 loop spans 15 amino acids. The V gene lost 4 bases and the J gene lost 2 bases, with 14 bases spanning the gap. DNA for the CDR3: TGTGCCAGCAGCCGTATCAGGGGAGGGAACTATGGCTACACCTTC. Its protein product is CASSRIRGGNYGYTF.

This sequence joins TRBV2 and TRBJ2-1; 11 positions agree with TRBD2. J lost 0 bases, V lost 5 bases, and 6 bases had no gene match. The CDR3 totals 17 residues. Germline values: CDR1 SNHLY, CDR2 FYNNEI. Here the CDR3 reads CASSLVAGGISYNEQFF. CDR3 sequence (DNA): TGTGCCAGCAGTCTAGTAGCGGGGGGGATCTCCTACAATGAGCAGTTCTTC.

This chain links TRBV5-5 with TRBJ2-7, with 7 bases identical to TRBD2. The CDR3 has 13 residues. V shed 4 bases and J 0 bases; nucleotides not matched to a gene: 1. CDR1 SGHKS and CDR2 YYEKEE come from the germline V gene (reference sequence). CDR3 region: CASSGGGSYEQYF. Here the CDR3 DNA reads TGTGCCAGCAGCGGCGGGGGCTCCTACGAGCAGTACTTC.

This sequence joins TRBV2 and TRBJ1-4, with 10 bases aligning to TRBD1. Trimming cost V 0 bases and J 8 bases; bases outside gene matches: 3. Germline V gives CDR1 SNHLY, CDR2 FYNNEI. The CDR3 length is 15 residues. In DNA, the CDR3 is TGTGCCAGCAGTGAAGCAGGGACAGGGGAAGAAAAACTGTTTTTT. It codes for CASSEAGTGEEKLFF.

The rearrangement links TRBV9 to TRBJ2-2, with D tentatively TRBD1 (5 bases). The CDR3 sequence is 15 residues long. Per the germline V gene, CDR1 is SGDLS and CDR2 is YYNGEE. V lost 6 bases and J 6 bases, leaving 18 bases between the germline ends. The CDR3 DNA reads TGTGCCAGCAATGGGGCAACAGACCCGGCCGGGGAGCTGTTTTTT. It encodes CASNGATDPAGELFF. Full variable domain (outside the CDR3, taken from reference TRBV9 and TRBJ2-2): DSGVTQTPKHLITATGQRVTLRCSPRSGDLSVYWYQQSLDQGLQFLIQYYNGEERAKGNILERFSAQQFPDLHSELNLSSLELGDSALYFCASNGATDPAGELFFGEGSRLTVL.

This chain uses TRBV28 with TRBJ1-5; D remains unclear. The CDR3 is made up of 14 amino acids. The V gene lost 5 bases and the J gene lost 7 bases, with 15 bases spanning the gap. From germline, CDR1 is MDHEN and CDR2 SYDVKM. The DNA for the CDR3 is TGTGCCAGCAGTCCCCTCGGGTATCGGCAGCCCCAGCATTTT. It codes for CASSPLGYRQPQHF.

A single count supports this clone. The chain has TRBV28 and TRBJ2-1; weak D call: TRBD2 (5 bases). Germline loops: CDR1 MDHEN, CDR2 SYDVKM. The CDR3 extends over 16 amino acids. Trimming took off 3 bases at V and 3 bases at J, with 15 bases between the two ends. The DNA for the CDR3 is TGTGCCAGCAGTTTTTGGGTGGGAGTTGACTACAATGAGCAGTTCTTC. As protein: CASSFWVGVDYNEQFF.

This clone was picked up one time. The chain couples TRBV10-3 to TRBJ2-5; TRBD1 matches at 7 bases. Trimming cost V 5 bases and J 5 bases; bases outside gene matches: 2. Germline-derived CDR1 and CDR2 are ENHRY and SYGVKD. There are 12 residues in the CDR3. CDR3 in amino acids: CAISKTGETQYF. The DNA of the CDR3 is TGTGCCATCAGTAAGACAGGGGAGACCCAGTACTTC.